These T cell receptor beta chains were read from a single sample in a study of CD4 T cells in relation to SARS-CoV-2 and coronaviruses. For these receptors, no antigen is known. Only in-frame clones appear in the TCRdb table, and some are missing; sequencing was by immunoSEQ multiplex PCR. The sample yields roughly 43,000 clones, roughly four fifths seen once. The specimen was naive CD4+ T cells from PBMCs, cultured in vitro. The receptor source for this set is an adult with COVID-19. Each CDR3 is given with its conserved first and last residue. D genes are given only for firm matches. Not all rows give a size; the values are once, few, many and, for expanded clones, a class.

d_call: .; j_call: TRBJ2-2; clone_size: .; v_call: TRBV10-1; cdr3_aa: CASSDPAGELFF; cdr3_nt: TGCGCCAGCAGTGACCCGGCCGGGGAGCTGTTTTTT
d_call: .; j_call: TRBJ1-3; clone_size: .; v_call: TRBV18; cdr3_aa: CASSPLSRQKFSGNTIYF; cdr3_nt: TGTGCCAGCTCACCCCTTAGTCGCCAAAAATTCTCTGGAAACACCATATATTTT
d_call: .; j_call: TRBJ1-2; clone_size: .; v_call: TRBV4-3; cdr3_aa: CASSQVGNSYGYTF; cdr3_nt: TGCGCCAGCAGCCAAGTGGGAAACAGCTATGGCTACACCTTC
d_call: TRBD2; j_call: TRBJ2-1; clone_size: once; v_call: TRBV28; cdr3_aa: CASSLLGTSTSTEQFF; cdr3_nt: TGTGCCAGCAGTTTACTAGGGACTAGCACCAGCACTGAGCAGTTCTTC
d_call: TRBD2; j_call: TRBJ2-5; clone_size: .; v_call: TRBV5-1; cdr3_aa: CASGSGAGETQYF; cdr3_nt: TGCGCCAGCGGTAGCGGGGCTGGAGAGACCCAGTACTTC
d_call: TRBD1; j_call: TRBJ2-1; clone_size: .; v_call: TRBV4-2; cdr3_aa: CASSQDGGQINNEQFF; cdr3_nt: TGTGCCAGCAGCCAAGATGGGGGACAGATTAACAATGAGCAGTTCTTC
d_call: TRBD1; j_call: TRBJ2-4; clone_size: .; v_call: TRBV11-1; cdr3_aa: CASSFSPGQGESF; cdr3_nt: TGTGCCAGCAGCTTTTCTCCGGGACAGGGGGAGTCCTTC
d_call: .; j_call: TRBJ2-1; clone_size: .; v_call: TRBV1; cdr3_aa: CTSSQVPRAGGVDEQFF; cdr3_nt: TGCACCAGCAGCCAAGTCCCCCGAGCGGGAGGGGTCGATGAGCAGTTCTTC
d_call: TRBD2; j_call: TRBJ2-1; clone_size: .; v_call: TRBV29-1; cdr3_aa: CSARFSGAGRGAYNEQFF; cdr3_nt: TGCAGCGCTAGGTTCAGCGGGGCAGGCCGAGGGGCCTACAATGAGCAGTTCTTC
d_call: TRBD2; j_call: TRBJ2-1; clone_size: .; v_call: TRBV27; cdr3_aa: CASSSTSHNEQFF; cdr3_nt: TGTGCCAGCAGTTCGACTAGCCACAATGAGCAGTTCTTC
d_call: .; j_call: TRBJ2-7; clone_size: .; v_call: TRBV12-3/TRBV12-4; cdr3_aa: CASRIGQRYEQYF; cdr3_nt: TGTGCCAGCAGAATCGGACAGCGCTACGAGCAGTACTTC
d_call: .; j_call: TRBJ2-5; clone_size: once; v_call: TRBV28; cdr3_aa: CASSNAGILITQYF; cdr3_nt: TGTGCCAGCAGTAACGCCGGGATCCTAATCACCCAGTACTTC
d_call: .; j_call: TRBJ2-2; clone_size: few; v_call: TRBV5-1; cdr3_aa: CASSLEQLFTGELFF; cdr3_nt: TGCGCCAGCAGCTTGGAACAGCTCTTCACCGGGGAGCTGTTTTTT
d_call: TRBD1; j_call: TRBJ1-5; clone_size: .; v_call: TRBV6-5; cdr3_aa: CASRRDSNQPQHF; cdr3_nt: TGTGCCAGCAGAAGGGACAGTAATCAGCCCCAGCATTTT
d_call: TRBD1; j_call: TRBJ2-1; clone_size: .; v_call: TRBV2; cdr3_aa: CASGTGEANEQFF; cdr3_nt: TGTGCCAGCGGGACAGGGGAGGCCAATGAGCAGTTCTTC
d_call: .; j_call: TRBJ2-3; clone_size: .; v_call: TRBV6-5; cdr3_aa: CASTAGGADTQYF; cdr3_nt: TGTGCCAGCACCGCCGGTGGGGCAGATACGCAGTATTTT
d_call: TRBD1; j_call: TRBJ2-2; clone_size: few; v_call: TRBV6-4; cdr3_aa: CASSEGQGNTGELFF; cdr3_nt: TGTGCCAGCAGTGAAGGACAGGGAAACACCGGGGAGCTGTTTTTT
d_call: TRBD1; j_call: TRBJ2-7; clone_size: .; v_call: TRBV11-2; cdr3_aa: CASSFGTDYEQYF; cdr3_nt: TGTGCCAGCAGCTTCGGGACAGACTACGAGCAGTACTTC
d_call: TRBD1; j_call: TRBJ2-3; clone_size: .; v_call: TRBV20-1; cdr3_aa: CSASEPAPDRVAGDTQYF; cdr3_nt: TGCAGTGCTAGTGAACCCGCCCCCGACAGGGTAGCAGGAGATACGCAGTATTTT
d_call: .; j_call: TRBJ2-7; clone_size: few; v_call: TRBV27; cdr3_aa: CASSSTRTDRIYEQYF; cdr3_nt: TGTGCCAGCAGCTCCACCCGGACAGATCGAATCTACGAGCAGTACTTC
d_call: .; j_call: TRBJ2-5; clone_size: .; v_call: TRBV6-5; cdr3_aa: CASSYPGRGTQYF; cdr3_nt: TGTGCCAGCAGTTACCCAGGACGGGGGACCCAGTACTTC
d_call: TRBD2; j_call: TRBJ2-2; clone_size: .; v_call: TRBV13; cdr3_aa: CASSLATLAGDAGELFF; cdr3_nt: TGTGCCAGCAGCTTAGCCACACTAGCGGGAGATGCCGGGGAGCTGTTTTTT
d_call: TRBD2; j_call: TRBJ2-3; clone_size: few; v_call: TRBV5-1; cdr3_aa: CASSRTSGGSTDTQYF; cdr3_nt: TGCGCCAGCAGCCGGACTAGCGGAGGGAGCACAGATACGCAGTATTTT
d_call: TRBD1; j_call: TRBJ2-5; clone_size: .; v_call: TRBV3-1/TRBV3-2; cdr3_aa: CASSQRDREETQYF; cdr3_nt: TGTGCCAGCAGCCAAAGGGACAGGGAAGAGACCCAGTACTTC
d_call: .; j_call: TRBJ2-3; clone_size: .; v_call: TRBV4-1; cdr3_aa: CASNPGQFTDTQYF; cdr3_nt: TGCGCCAGCAACCCCGGGCAGTTCACAGATACGCAGTATTTT
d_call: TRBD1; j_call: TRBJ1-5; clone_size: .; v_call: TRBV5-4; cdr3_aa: CASSQGGVNQPQHF; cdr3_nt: TGTGCCAGCAGCCAGGGGGGGGTCAATCAGCCCCAGCATTTT
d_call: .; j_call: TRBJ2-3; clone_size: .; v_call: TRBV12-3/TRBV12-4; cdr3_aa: CASSFLSTDTQYF; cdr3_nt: TGTGCCAGCAGTTTTTTGTCGACAGATACGCAGTATTTT
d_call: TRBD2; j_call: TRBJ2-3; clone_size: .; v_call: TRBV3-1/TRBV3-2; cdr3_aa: CASSPGSAGDNTQYF; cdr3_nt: TGTGCCAGCAGCCCCGGGTCAGCGGGGGATAATACGCAGTATTTT
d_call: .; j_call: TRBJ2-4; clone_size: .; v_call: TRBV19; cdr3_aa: CASSTWGAEAKNIQYF; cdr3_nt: TGTGCCAGTAGTACTTGGGGGGCCGAAGCCAAAAACATTCAGTACTTC
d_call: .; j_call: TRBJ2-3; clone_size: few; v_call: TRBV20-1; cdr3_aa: CSAALGDTQYF; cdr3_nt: TGCAGTGCTGCACTTGGGGATACGCAGTATTTT
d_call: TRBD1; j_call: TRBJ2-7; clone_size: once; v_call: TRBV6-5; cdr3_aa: CASSYSATGDEQYF; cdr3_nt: TGTGCCAGCAGTTACTCTGCTACAGGGGACGAGCAGTACTTC
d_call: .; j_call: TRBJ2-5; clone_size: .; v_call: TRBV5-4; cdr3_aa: CASSSRPSGMGETQYF; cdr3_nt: TGTGCCAGCAGCTCGCGCCCTTCAGGGATGGGAGAGACCCAGTACTTC
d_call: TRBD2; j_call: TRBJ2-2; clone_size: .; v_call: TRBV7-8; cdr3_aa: CASSLVGLAATGELFF; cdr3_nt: TGTGCCAGCAGCTTAGTGGGACTAGCGGCCACCGGGGAGCTGTTTTTT
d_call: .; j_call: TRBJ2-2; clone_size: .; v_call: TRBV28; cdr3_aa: CASRSSNTGELFF; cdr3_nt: TGTGCCAGCAGGAGTAGTAACACCGGGGAGCTGTTTTTT